A single TCR beta chain is shown here with its context. The antigen remains undetermined. Naive CD8+ T cells showed a CD45RO-CCR7+CD27+CD95- phenotype. This sample stems from a study of CXCR3-negative and CXCR3-positive naive CD8 T cells. Broader study findings: Naive subsets showed comparable surface CD5, and TCR interaction strength was also inferred from TRB CDR3 physicochemistry.

Germline V CDR1 and CDR2: ENHRY, SYGVKD. This CDR3 spans 18 amino acids. The study made its TRB cDNA libraries by 5' RACE, adding UMI labels. TCRdb reprocessed the 5' RACE reads and keeps a single row for each CDR3 protein, giving no DNA. This sample's table has about 40,000 distinct CDR3 sequences. This clonotype was sampled from a human donor in good health. Some clones in this sample may be carry-over from other donors' samples. The sample consisted of naive CXCR3- CD8+ T cells from blood. Documented subset: CD45RO-CCR7+CD27+CD95- naive CD8+ T cells lacking CXCR3 (TNR3-). This rearrangement joins TRBV10-3 to TRBJ2-1; the TCRdb call, TRBD1, lacks DNA for checking. CDR3 sequence: CAISEPRGQGAFANEQFF.